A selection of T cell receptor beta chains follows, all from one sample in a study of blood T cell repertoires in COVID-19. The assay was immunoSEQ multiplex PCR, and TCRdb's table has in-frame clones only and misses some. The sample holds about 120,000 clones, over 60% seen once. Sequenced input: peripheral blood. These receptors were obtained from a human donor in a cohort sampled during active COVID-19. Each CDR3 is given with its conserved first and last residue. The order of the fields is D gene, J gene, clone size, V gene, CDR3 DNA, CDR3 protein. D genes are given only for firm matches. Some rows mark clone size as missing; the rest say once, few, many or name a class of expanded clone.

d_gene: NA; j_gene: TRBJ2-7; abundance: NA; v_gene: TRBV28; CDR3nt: TGTGCCAGCAGTTTTTTTCAGGGCCTCCTGAGAGAGCAGTACTTC; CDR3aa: CASSFFQGLLREQYF
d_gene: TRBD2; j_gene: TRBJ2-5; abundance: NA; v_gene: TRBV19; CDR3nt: TGTGCCAGTACTTTGACTAGCGGGAACCAAGAGACCCAGTACTTC; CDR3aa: CASTLTSGNQETQYF
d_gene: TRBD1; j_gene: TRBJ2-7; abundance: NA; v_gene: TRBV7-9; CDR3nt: TGTGCCAGCAGCTTAGGAGCGGACAGGGTCTACGAGCAGTACTTC; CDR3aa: CASSLGADRVYEQYF
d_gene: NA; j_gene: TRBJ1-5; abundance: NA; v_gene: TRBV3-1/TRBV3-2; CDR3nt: TGTGCCAGCAGCCAATCTGTGTATAGCAATCAGCCCCAGCATTTT; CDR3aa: CASSQSVYSNQPQHF
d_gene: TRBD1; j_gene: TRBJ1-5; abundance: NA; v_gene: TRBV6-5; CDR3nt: TGTGCCAGCAGCCGGACAGGGGGAAGAAATCAGCCCCAGCATTTT; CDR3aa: CASSRTGGRNQPQHF
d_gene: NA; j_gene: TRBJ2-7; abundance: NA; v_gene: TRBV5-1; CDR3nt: TGCGCCAGCAGCTTTGGAGGGTACTACGAGCAGTACTTC; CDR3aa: CASSFGGYYEQYF
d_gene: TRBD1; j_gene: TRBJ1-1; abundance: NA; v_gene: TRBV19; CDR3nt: TGTGCCAGTAAGGACAGGGGGAACACTGAAGCTTTCTTT; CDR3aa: CASKDRGNTEAFF
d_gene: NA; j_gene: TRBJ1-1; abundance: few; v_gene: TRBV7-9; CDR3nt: TGTGCCAGCAGCTCCGAGGGGGGGCGCACTGAAGCTTTCTTT; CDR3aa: CASSSEGGRTEAFF
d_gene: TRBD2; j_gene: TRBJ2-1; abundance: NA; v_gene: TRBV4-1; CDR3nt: TGCGCCAGCAGCCAAGATCTAGCGGGACAAACCGTCCTCTACAATGAGCAGTTCTTC; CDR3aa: CASSQDLAGQTVLYNEQFF
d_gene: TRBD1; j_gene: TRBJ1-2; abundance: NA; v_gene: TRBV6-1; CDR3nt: TGTGCCAGCAGTGAAATCCTGACAGGGTCCAACTATGGCTACACCTTC; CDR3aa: CASSEILTGSNYGYTF
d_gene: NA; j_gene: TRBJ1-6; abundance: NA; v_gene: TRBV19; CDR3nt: TGTGCCAGTAGTAAGCCGGGACACGGAAATTCACCCCTCCACTTT; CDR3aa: CASSKPGHGNSPLHF
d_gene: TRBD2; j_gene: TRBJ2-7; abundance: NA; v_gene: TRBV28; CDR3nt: TGTGCCAGCAGTTTCCTAGCTAGCGGGCCCTACGAGCAGTACTTC; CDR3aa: CASSFLASGPYEQYF
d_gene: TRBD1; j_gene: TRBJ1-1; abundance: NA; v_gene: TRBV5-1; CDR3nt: TGCGCCAGCAGCTTGACAGGGGGCACTGAAGCTTTCTTT; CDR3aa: CASSLTGGTEAFF
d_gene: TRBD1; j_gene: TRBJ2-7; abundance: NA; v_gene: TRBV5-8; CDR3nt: TGTGCCAGCAGCTTGGGGGACAGCTCCTACGAGCAGTACTTC; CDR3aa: CASSLGDSSYEQYF
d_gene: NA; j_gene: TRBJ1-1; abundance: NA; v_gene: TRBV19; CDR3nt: TGTGCCAGTAGTATTTCAGAGAACACTGAAGCTTTCTTT; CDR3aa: CASSISENTEAFF
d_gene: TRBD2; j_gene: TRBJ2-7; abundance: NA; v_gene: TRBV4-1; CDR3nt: TGCGCCAGCAGCCCGGGACTAGCTTCCTACGAGCAGTACTTC; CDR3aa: CASSPGLASYEQYF
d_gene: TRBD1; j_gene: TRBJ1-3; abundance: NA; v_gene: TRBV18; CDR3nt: TGTGCCAGCTCACCATTAGGGACAGGCACCAACTCTGGAAACACCATATATTTT; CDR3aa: CASSPLGTGTNSGNTIYF